This T cell receptor beta chain emerged from a study of shared clonotypes between healthy human individuals. Study-wide points: It was the few donors that limited the genetic and exposure-history diversity represented.

Only in-frame clones appear in the TCRdb table, and some are missing; sequencing was by immunoSEQ multiplex PCR. The sample has around 430,000 clones, 70% to 80% seen once; the top ten hold around 13%. The CDR3 runs to 16 residues. CDR1 SGHNT and CDR2 YYREEE come from the germline V gene (reference sequence). The junction had 3 bases not matched to a gene; V was cut back by 4 bases and J by 0 bases. For this clone: Its antigen remains unidentified.

This chain joins TRBV5-4 and TRBJ2-1, with 11 nucleotides matching TRBD2. This receptor was obtained from a woman between 35 and 50 years old in good health. Some clones in this sample may be carry-over from other donors' samples. The specimen sequenced was PBMCs. This CDR3 is CASSSGTSGSYNEQFF. The CDR3 DNA sequence: TGTGCCAGCAGCAGCGGGACTAGCGGCTCCTACAATGAGCAGTTCTTC.